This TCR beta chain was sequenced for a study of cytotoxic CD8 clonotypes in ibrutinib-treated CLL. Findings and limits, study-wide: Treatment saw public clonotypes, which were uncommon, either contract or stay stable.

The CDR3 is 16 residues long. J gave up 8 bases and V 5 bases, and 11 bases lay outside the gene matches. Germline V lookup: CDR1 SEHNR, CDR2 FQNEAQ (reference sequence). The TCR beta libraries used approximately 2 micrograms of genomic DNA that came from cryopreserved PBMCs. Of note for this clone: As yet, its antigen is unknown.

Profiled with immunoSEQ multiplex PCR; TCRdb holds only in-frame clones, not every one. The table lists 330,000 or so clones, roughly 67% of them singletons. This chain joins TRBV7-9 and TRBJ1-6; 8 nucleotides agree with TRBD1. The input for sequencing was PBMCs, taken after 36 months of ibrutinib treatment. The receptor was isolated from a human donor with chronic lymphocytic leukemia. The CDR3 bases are TGTGCCAGCAGCAAATCCTCCGGGACAGGCCATTCACCCCTCCACTTT. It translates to CASSKSSGTGHSPLHF.